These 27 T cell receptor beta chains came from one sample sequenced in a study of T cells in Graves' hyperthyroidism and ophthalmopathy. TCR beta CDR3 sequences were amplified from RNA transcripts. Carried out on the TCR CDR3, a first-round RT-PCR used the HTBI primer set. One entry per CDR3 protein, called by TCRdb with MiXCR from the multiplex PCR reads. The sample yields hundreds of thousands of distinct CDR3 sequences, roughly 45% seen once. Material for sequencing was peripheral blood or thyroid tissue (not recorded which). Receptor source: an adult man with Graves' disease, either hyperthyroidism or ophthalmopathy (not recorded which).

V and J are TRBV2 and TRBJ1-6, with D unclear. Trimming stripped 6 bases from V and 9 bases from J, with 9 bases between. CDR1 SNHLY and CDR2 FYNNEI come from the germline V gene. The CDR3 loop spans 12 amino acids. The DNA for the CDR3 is TGTGCCAGCAGCTCCGGAAGTTCACCCCTCCACTTT. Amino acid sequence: CASSSGSSPLHF.

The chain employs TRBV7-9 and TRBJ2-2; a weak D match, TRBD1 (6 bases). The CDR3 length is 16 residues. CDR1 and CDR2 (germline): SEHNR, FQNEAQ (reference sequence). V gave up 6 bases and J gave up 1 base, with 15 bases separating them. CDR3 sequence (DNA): TGTGCCAGCAGTGTAGACAGGACCCTGAACACCGGGGAGCTGTTTTTT. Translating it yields CASSVDRTLNTGELFF.

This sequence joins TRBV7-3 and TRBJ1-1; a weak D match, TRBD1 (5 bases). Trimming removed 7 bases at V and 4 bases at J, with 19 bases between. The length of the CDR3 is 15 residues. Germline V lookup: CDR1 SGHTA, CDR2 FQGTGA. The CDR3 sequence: CASNIQGAGVTEAFF. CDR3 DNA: TGTGCCAGCAACATTCAAGGGGCGGGGGTCACTGAAGCTTTCTTT.

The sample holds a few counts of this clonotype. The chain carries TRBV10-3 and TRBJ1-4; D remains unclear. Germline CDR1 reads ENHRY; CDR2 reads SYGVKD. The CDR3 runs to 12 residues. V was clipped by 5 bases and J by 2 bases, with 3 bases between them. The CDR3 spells CAISRTNEKLFF. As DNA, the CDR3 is TGTGCCATCAGTAGGACTAATGAAAAACTGTTTTTT.

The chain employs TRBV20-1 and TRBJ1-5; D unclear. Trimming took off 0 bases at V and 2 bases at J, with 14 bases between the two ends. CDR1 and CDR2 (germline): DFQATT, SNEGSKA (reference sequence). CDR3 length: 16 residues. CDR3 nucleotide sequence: TGCAGTGCTAGAGATCGGGTTCGGGGAGGCAATCAGCCCCAGCATTTT. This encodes CSARDRVRGGNQPQHF.

The CDR3 sequence is CASSKTGGDYGYTF. The CDR3, as DNA: TGCGCCAGCAGCAAGACAGGGGGCGACTATGGCTACACCTTC. V is TRBV5-1 and J is TRBJ1-2; TRBD1 agrees at 10 bases. Germline V CDR1 and CDR2: SGHRS, YFSETQ. V lost 4 bases, J lost 3 bases, and 3 bases stayed unmatched. The CDR3 is 14 residues long.

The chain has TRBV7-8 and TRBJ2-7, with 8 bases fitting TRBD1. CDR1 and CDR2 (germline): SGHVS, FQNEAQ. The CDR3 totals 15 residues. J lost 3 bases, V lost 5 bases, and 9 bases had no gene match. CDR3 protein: CASSHLETGDYEQYF. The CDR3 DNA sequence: TGTGCCAGCAGCCACCTGGAGACAGGGGACTACGAGCAGTACTTC.

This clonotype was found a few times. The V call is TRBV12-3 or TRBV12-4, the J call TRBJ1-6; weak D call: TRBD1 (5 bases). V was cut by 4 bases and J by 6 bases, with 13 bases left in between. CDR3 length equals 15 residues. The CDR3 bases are TGTGCCAGCAGTTCGGCGGGGGTTGGTAATTCACCCCTCCACTTT. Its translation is CASSSAGVGNSPLHF.

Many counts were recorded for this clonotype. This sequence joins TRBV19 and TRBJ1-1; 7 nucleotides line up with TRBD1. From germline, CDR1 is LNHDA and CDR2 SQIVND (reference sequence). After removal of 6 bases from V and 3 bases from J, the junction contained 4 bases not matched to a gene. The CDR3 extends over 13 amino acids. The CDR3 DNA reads TGTGCCAGTAGCATCGACAGGGACACTGAAGCTTTCTTT. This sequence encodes CASSIDRDTEAFF. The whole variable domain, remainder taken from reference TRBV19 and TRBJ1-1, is DGGITQSPKYLFRKEGQNVTLSCEQNLNHDAMYWYRQDPGQGLRLIYYSQIVNDFQKGDIAEGYSVSREKKESFPLTVTSAQKNPTAFYLCASSIDRDTEAFFGQGTRLTVV.

The CDR3 protein is CDTRTGADEKLFF. Here the CDR3 DNA reads TGTGATACCCGGACAGGAGCCGATGAAAAACTGTTTTTT. V is TRBV6-2 or TRBV6-3 and J is TRBJ1-4, with 7 bases matching TRBD1. The CDR3 has 13 amino acids. Germline values: CDR1 MNHEY, CDR2 SVGEGT.

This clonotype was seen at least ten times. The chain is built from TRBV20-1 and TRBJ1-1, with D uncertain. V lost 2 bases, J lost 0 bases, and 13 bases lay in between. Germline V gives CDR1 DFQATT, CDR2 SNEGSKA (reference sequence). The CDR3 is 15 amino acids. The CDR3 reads CSARQTARVNTEAFF. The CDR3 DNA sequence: TGCAGTGCTAGACAGACGGCCCGTGTGAACACTGAAGCTTTCTTT.

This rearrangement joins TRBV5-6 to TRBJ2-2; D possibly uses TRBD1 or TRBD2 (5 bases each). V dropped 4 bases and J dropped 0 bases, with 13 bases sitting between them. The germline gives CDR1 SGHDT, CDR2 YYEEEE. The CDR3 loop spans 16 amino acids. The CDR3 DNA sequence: TGTGCCAGCAGCGGTGGGACCCTATCGAACACCGGGGAGCTGTTTTTT. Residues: CASSGGTLSNTGELFF.

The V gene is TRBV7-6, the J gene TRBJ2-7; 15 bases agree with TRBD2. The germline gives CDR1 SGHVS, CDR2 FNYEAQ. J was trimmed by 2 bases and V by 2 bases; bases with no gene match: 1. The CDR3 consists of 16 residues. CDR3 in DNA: TGTGCCAGCAGCTTAAGGACTAGCGGGAGGGCCTACGAGCAGTACTTC. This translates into CASSLRTSGRAYEQYF.

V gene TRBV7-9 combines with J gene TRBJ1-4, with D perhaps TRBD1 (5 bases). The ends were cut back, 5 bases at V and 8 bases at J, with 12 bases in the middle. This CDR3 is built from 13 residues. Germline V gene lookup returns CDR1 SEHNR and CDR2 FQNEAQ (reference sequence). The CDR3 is CASSLGVEEKLFF. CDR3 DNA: TGTGCCAGCAGCCTAGGGGTGGAAGAAAAACTGTTTTTT.

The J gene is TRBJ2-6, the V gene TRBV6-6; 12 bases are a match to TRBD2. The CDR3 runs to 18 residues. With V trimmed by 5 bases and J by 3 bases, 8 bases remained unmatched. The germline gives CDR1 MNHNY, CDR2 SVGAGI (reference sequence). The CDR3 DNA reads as TGTGCCAGCAGTGAATACCTAGCGGGGGGGTATGGGGCCAACGTCCTGACTTTC. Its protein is CASSEYLAGGYGANVLTF.

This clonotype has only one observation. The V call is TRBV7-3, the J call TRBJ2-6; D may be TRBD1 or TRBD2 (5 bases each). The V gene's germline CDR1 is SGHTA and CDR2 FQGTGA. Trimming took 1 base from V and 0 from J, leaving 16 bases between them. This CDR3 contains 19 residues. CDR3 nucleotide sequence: TGTGCCAGCAGCTTAAGGGCTACCGGGACGGTCTCTGGGGCCAACGTCCTGACTTTC. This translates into CASSLRATGTVSGANVLTF.

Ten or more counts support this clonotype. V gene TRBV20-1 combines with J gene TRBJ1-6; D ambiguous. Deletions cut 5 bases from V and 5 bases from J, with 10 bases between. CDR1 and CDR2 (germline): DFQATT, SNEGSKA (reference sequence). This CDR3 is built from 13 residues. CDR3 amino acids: CSAYRDDNSPLHF. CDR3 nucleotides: TGCAGTGCTTACCGGGATGATAATTCACCCCTCCACTTT.

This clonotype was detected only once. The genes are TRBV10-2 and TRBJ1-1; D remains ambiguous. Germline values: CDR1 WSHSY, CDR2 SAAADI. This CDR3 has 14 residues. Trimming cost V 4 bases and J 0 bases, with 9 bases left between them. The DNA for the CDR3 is TGCGCCAGCAGTGTGGCGAAGATGAACACTGAAGCTTTCTTT. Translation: CASSVAKMNTEAFF.

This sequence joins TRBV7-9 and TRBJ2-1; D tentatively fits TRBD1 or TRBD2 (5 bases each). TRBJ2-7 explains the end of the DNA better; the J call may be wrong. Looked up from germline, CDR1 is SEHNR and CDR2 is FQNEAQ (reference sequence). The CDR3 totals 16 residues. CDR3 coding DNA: TGTGCCAGCAGCACCCCTGGCCGGGGCAACGAGGGCGAGCAGTACTTC. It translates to CASSTPGRGNEGEQYF.

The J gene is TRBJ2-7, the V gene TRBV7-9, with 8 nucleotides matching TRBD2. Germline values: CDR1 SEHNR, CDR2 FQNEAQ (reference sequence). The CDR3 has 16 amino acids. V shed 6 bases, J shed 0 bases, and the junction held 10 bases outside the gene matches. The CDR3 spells CASSRVPAGDSYEQYF. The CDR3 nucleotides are TGTGCCAGCAGTAGGGTTCCAGCGGGGGACTCCTACGAGCAGTACTTC.

CDR3 nucleotide sequence: TGCAGTGCTAGACGCGGGGGACCCTACGAGCAGTACTTC. Residues: CSARRGGPYEQYF. This rearrangement joins TRBV20-1 to TRBJ2-7; 7 bases match TRBD2. Losses at the gene ends were 2 bases for V and 2 bases for J; bases not matched to a gene: 3. This CDR3 region has 13 residues. Germline CDR1 DFQATT, CDR2 SNEGSKA (reference sequence).

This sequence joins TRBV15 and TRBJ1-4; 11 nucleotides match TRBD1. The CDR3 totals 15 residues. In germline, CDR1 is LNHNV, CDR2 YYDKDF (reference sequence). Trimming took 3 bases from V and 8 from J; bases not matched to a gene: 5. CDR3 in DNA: TGTGCCACCAGCAGGGGGACAGGGGGTGGGGAAAAACTGTTTTTT. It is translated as CATSRGTGGGEKLFF.

This CDR3 reads CASSQVWGDGYTF. CDR3 DNA sequence: TGTGCCAGCAGCCAAGTATGGGGGGATGGCTACACCTTC. This rearrangement joins TRBV14 to TRBJ1-2; D might be TRBD1 (5 bases). Germline CDR1 and CDR2: SGHDN and FVKESK. This CDR3 contains 13 residues. V lost 1 base and J 6 bases, leaving 9 bases between the germline ends.

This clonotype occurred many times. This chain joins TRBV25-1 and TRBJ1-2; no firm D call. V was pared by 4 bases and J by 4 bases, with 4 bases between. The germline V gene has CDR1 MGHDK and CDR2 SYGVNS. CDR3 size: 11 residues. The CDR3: CASSGLYGYTF. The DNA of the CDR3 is TGTGCCAGCAGTGGCCTCTATGGCTACACCTTC.

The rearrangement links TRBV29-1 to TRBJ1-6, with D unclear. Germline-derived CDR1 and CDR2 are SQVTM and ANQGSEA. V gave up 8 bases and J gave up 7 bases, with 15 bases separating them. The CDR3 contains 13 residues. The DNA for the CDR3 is TGCAGCAGTGACTCGGTGGGGAATTCACCCCTCCACTTT. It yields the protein CSSDSVGNSPLHF.

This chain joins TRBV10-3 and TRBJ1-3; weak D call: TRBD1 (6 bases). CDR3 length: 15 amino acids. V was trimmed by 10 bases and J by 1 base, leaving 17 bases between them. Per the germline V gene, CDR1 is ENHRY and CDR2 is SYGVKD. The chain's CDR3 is CATRALTGSGNTIYF. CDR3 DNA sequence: TGTGCCACCAGGGCGCTTACAGGGTCTGGAAACACCATATATTTT.

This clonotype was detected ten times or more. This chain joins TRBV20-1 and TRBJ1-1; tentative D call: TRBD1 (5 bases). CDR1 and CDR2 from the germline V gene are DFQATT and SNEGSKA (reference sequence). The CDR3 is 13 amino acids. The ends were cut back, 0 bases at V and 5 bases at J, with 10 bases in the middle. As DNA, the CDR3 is TGCAGTGCTAGAGAACCCGGGGGAACTGAAGCTTTCTTT. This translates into CSAREPGGTEAFF.